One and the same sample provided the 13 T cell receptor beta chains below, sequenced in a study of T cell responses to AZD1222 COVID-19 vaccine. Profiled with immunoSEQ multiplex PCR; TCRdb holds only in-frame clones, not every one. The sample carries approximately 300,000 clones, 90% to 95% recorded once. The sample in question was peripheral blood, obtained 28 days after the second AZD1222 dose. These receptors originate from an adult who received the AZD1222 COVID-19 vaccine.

The CDR3 coding sequence is TGTGCCAGCAGTTCCCTGGCCGGGACGAGGGGGAACATTCAGTACTTC. This gives the protein CASSSLAGTRGNIQYF. The chain is built from TRBV6-5 and TRBJ2-4; D is perhaps TRBD1 (6 bases). The CDR3 contains 16 residues. Per the germline V gene, CDR1 is MNHEY and CDR2 is SVGAGI. V lost 4 bases, J lost 7 bases, and 20 bases lay in between.

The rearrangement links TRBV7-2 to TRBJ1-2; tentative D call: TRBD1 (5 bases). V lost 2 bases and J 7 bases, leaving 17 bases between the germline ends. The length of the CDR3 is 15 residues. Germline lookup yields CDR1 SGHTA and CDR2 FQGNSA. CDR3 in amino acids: CASSLNGPRVLGYTF. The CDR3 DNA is TGTGCCAGCAGCTTAAATGGACCCAGGGTTCTTGGCTACACCTTC.

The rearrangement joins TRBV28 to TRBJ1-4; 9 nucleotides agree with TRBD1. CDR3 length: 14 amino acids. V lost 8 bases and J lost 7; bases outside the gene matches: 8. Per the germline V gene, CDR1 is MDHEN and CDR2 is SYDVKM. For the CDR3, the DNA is TGTGCCAGCCAACCCGACAGGGGGGTTGAAAAACTGTTTTTT. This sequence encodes CASQPDRGVEKLFF.

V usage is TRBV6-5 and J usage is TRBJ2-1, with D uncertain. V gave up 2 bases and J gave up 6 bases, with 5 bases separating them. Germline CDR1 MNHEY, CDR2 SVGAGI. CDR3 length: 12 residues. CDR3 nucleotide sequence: TGTGCCAGCAGTTACCTCGGCAATGAGCAGTTCTTC. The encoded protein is CASSYLGNEQFF.

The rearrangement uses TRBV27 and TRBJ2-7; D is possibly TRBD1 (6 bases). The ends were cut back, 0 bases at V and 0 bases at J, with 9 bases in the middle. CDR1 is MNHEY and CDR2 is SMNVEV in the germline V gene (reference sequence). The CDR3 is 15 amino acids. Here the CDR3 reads CASSLSGTISYEQYF. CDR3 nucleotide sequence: TGTGCCAGCAGTTTATCGGGGACAATCTCCTACGAGCAGTACTTC.

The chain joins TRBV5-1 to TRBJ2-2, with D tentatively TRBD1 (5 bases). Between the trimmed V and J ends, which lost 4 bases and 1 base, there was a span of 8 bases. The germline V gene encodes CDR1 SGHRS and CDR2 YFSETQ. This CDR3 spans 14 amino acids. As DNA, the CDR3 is TGCGCCAGCAGCAGCAGGGTGAACACCGGGGAGCTGTTTTTT. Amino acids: CASSSRVNTGELFF.

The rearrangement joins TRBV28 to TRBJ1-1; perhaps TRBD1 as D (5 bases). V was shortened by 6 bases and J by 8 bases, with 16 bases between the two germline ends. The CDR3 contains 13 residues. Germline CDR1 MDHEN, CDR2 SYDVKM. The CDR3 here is CASSNQGPLEAFF. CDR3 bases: TGTGCCAGCAGCAACCAGGGACCCCTAGAAGCTTTCTTT.

This chain's CDR3 is CASSPEQKLASHEQYF. The CDR3 DNA follows: TGTGCCAGCAGCCCCGAACAGAAGCTAGCCAGTCACGAGCAGTACTTC. The chain recombines TRBV9 with TRBJ2-7; a weak D match, TRBD2 (5 bases). Trimming stripped 4 bases from V and 5 bases from J, with 22 bases between. Germline CDR1 is SGDLS and CDR2 is YYNGEE. The CDR3 has 16 amino acids.

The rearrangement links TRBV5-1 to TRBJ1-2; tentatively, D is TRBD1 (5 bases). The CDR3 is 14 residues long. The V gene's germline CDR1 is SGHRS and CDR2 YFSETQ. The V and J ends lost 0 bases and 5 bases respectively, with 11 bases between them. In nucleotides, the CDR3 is TGCGCCAGCAGCTTGGCAGGGACGGATTATGGCTACACCTTC. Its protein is CASSLAGTDYGYTF.

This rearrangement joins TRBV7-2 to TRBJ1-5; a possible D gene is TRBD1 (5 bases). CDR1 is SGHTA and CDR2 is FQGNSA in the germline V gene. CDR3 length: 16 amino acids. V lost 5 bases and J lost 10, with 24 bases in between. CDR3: CASSPDGGTTISPQHF. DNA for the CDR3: TGTGCCAGCAGCCCCGACGGGGGGACTACAATCAGCCCCCAGCATTTT.

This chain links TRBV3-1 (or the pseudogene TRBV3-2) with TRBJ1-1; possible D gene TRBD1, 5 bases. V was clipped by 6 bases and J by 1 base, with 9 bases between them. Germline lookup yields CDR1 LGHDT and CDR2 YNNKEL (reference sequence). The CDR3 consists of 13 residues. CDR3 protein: CASRGTANTEAFF. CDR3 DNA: TGTGCCAGCAGGGGGACGGCGAACACTGAAGCTTTCTTT.

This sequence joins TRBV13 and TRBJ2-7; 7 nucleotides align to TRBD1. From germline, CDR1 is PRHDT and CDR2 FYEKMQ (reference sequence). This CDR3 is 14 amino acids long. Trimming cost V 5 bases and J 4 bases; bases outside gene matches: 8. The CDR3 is CASSLLGTDYEQYF. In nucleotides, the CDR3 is TGTGCCAGCAGCCTCCTCGGGACAGATTACGAGCAGTACTTC.

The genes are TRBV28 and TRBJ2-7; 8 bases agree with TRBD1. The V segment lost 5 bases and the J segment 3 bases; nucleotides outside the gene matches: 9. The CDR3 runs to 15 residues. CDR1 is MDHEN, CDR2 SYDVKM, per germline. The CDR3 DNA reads TGTGCCAGCAGTCTCACCGGGACAGGAGGCTACGAGCAGTACTTC. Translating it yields CASSLTGTGGYEQYF.